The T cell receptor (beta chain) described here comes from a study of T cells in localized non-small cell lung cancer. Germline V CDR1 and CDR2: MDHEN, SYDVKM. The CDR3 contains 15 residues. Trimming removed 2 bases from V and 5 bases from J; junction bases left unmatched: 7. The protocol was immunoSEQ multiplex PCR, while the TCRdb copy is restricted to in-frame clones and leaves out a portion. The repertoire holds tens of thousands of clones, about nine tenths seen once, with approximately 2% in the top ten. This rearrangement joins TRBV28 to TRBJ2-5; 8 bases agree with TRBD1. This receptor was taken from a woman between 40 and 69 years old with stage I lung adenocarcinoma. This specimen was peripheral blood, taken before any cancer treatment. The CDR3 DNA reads TGTGCCAGCAGTTTACAGGGGGCGGAAAGCGAGACCCAGTACTTC. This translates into CASSLQGAESETQYF.